This TCR beta chain was captured by sequencing in a study of blood T cell repertoires in COVID-19. About the study: Specimens from acute and convalescent COVID-19 originated in the United States, Italy and Spain.

How the authors handled the data: Amplification from reference gene primers served as the basis for estimated nucleated cell counts. Using immunoSEQ multiplex PCR, the repertoire was profiled, and TCRdb retains in-frame clones only, with some absent. The DNA was the basis for D and trimming; V, J and clone size are from that table. The data contain about 240,000 clones, roughly 90% of them singletons. With V trimmed by 1 base and J by 3 bases, 2 bases remained unmatched. Germline lookup yields CDR1 MNHEY and CDR2 SMNVEV (reference sequence). This CDR3 is 15 amino acids long. Sequencing used peripheral blood. The chain employs TRBV27 and TRBJ2-3; TRBD1 matches at 9 bases. This clonotype was obtained from a man in his fifties or sixties who had recovered from COVID-19. The CDR3 bases are TGTGCCAGCAGTTTATGGGACAGGGCAACAGATACGCAGTATTTT. This sequence encodes CASSLWDRATDTQYF.